The 5 T cell receptor beta chains listed next were all sequenced from one sample in a study of T cell repertoires in cytomegalovirus infection (dated by TCRdb to between 2018 and 2020). TCRdb shows the sequencer as Illumina HiSeq 1500. TCRdb trimmed public reads at Q25 via fastp, called clones via MiXCR and kept in-frame beta chains. Duplicate CDR3 protein sequences are folded into a single record with the most common DNA and genes. Across this sample there are some 590,000 distinct CDR3 sequences, with 40% seen only once. Of the sample, roughly 50% is held by the ten largest clones. Antigens of these TCRs are unknown. The treatment or condition label for this specimen denotes: in vitro stimulation with specific CMV peptide epitopes to enrich CMV-specific T cells. The sequencing here drew on cultured PBMCs, taken from culture after CMV antigen stimulation. These receptors were taken from a human donor in good health (CMV status not recorded). Some clones in this sample may be carry-over from other donors' samples.

This clonotype was counted at least ten times. V is TRBV7-8 and J is TRBJ2-7; 9 bases map to TRBD1. The CDR3 loop spans 13 amino acids. V lost 4 bases and J lost 2; bases outside the gene matches: 0. Looked up from germline, CDR1 is SGHVS and CDR2 is FQNEAQ. CDR3 in DNA: TGTGCCAGCAGCTGGGACAGGGCCTACGAGCAGTACTTC. Its translation: CASSWDRAYEQYF.

This clonotype was counted at least ten times. This chain connects TRBV7-2 to TRBJ1-4; TRBD1 agrees at 8 bases. Germline CDR1 reads SGHTA; CDR2 reads FQGNSA. Unmatched junction bases numbered 10, after V lost 5 bases and J lost 8 bases. The CDR3 sequence is 15 residues long. This CDR3 reads CASSPVDRGEEKLFF. The CDR3 nucleotides are TGTGCCAGCAGCCCAGTCGACAGGGGAGAGGAAAAACTGTTTTTT.

The chain has TRBV6-1 and TRBJ2-1, with D possibly being TRBD2 (6 bases). Germline loops: CDR1 MNHNS, CDR2 SASEGT. The CDR3 sequence is 14 residues long. The germline V and J ends were trimmed by 5 bases and 4 bases, with 12 bases remaining between them. As DNA, the CDR3 is TGTGCCAGCAGTTACCGGGGGAAATACAATGAGCAGTTCTTC. It specifies CASSYRGKYNEQFF.

This clonotype was observed a few times. CDR3 in amino acids: CASSLGGTWNEKLFF. CDR3 nucleotides: TGTGCCAGCAGCTTAGGCGGGACATGGAATGAAAAACTGTTTTTT. The chain recombines TRBV7-2 with TRBJ1-4; possible D gene TRBD1, 6 bases. Between the trimmed V and J ends, which lost 1 base and 5 bases, there was a span of 11 bases. CDR1 is SGHTA, CDR2 FQGNSA, per germline. This CDR3 has 15 amino acids. The full variable domain, in which reference TRBV7-2 and TRBJ1-4 provide the parts outside the CDR3, is GAGVSQSPSNKVTEKGKDVELRCDPISGHTALYWYRQSLGQGLEFLIYFQGNSAPDKSGLPSDRFSAERTGGSVSTLTIQRTQQEDSAVYLCASSLGGTWNEKLFFGSGTQLSVL.

Only a few counts were recorded for this clonotype. The rearrangement uses TRBV4-1 and TRBJ1-4; D uncertain. This CDR3 comprises 11 residues. The V gene lost 0 bases and the J gene lost 13 bases, with 6 bases spanning the gap. Germline V gene sequence: CDR1 MGHRA, CDR2 YSYEKL. This CDR3 is CASSQERRLFF. CDR3 coding DNA: TGCGCCAGCAGCCAAGAGCGGAGACTGTTTTTT.